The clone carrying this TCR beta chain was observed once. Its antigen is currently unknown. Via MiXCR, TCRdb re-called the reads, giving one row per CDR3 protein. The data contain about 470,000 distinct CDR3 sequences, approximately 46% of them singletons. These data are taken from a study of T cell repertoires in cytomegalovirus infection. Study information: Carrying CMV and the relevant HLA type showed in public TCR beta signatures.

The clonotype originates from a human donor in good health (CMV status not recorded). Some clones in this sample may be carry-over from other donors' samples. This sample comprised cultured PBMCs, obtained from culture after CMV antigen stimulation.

The CDR3 loop is CASSPGQAIVDTQYF. The CDR3 DNA reads TGCGCCAGCAGCCCCGGGCAGGCAATCGTCGATACGCAGTATTTT. This chain connects TRBV4-1 to TRBJ2-3; D uncertain. The V and J ends lost 4 bases and 6 bases respectively, with 17 bases between them. Germline CDR1 reads MGHRA; CDR2 reads YSYEKL. The length of the CDR3 is 15 residues.